The present T cell receptor beta chain was sequenced within a study of Ad26.COV2.S vaccination and SARS-CoV-2 variants (dated by TCRdb to about 2021). Study-wide context: Vaccine-arm donors were drawn from COV1001, a multicentre, randomized, double-blind, placebo-controlled phase I-IIa trial of Ad26.COV2.S in healthy adults. TCRbeta repertoire sequencing was used to assess the specificity and breadth of SARS-CoV-2-reactive T cell receptors after Ad26.COV2.S vaccination. Trial participants were randomized into five groups of five: low-dose or high-dose Ad26.COV2.S given once or twice, or placebo on both occasions. Ad26.COV2.S was administered intramuscularly at 5 x 10^10 or 1 x 10^11 viral particles, either as a single shot or as two shots given 56 days apart. The TCR-sequenced set comprised around 30 samples: some 20 Ad26.COV2.S vaccine recipients, 5 placebo recipients and 8 SARS-CoV-2 convalescent individuals. Investigators remained blinded to trial group allocation during experiments and outcome assessment.

The sample's treatment or condition label, in plain terms: over 15 received Ad26.COV2.S at low or high dose, single or two shots; about five received placebo; per-sample allocation not given. Repertoires of vaccine and placebo recipients were sequenced from samples taken on day 63 after the first injection. In Cohort 1b, more than 20 adults aged 18-55 years were enrolled at a single site in Boston, USA, between 29 July and 7 August 2020. Ad26.COV2.S was a replication-incompetent adenovirus type 26 vector expressing a prefusion-stabilized SARS-CoV-2 spike protein from the original Wuhan strain. The CDR3 runs 14 residues from the cysteine to the phenylalanine. Of all the DNA, just the CDR3 is kept, 42 bases in frame from base 1. Reading the germline V gene gives CDR1 KGHSH and CDR2 LQKENI. Relative to germline, V is 3 bases shorter and J is 4 bases shorter, with 12 bases between their ends. Broader findings and caveats from the paper: Higher spike-specific TCR breadth was observed in Ad26.COV2.S recipients than in placebo recipients (P = 0.0014). The authors noted that the TCR breadth and depth analyses may have underestimated total T cell responses. The study was not powered to compare responses between vaccine doses or regimens. Substantial breadth of spike-specific CD8+ and CD4+ T cell responses was reported after vaccination. Vaccine and placebo recipients had similar non-spike TCR breadth, a finding consistent with the vaccine containing only spike.

The immunoSEQ Assay was the method used to sequence TCRbeta CDR3 regions. After extraction, genomic DNA underwent amplification by bias-controlled multiplex PCR, followed by high-throughput sequencing. For the original study's pipeline: To quantify the absolute abundance of every unique TCRbeta CDR3 region, sequences were collapsed and filtered. T cell fraction was estimated by normalizing TCRbeta template counts to usable DNA, with usable DNA measured through amplification of reference genes found in all nucleated cells. Repertoire TCRs were annotated as SARS-CoV-2-specific by exact matching of V gene, CDR3 amino acid sequence and J gene to a known reactive TCR set. MIRA supplied the reference SARS-CoV-2 TCR set, which was filtered for enrichment in COVID-19-positive ImmuneCODE repertoires so that public or cross-reactive TCRs were removed. Using the MIRA antigens, annotated TCRs were further analysed by specific ORF or by position within an ORF. Breadth was defined as the number of annotated unique rearrangements divided by the total number of unique productive rearrangements, and depth was defined as the summed frequency of the annotated unique rearrangements. TCR breadth was compared between groups using two-sided Wilcoxon rank-sum tests. TCRdb re-hosts the immuneACCESS table, in-frame sequences only. Its copies lack some clones; in the studies checked, an unresolved V gene accounts for under half of them, and the cause for the rest is not known. V, J and clone size reflect that table, while D and trimming were determined from the DNA. The sample contains about 410,000 clones, around 85% of them found a single time. The top ten clonotypes cover 3% to 4.5% of the sample.

Concerning this clone itself: The specificity of this receptor is unknown. Qualities for individual bases were not recorded, and no much larger clone is one base off.

This receptor was obtained from a person aged 18-60 years who received the Ad26.COV2.S COVID-19 vaccine or a placebo. The chain was built from TRBV18 and TRBJ2-5; TRBD2 is possibly the D segment (6 matching bases). Sequences were derived from peripheral blood, sampled in a trial of Ad26.COV2.S vaccine versus placebo. The bases read TGTGCCAGCTCACCTACGGGGGTAGGAGAGACCCAGTACTTC. The translation is CASSPTGVGETQYF.